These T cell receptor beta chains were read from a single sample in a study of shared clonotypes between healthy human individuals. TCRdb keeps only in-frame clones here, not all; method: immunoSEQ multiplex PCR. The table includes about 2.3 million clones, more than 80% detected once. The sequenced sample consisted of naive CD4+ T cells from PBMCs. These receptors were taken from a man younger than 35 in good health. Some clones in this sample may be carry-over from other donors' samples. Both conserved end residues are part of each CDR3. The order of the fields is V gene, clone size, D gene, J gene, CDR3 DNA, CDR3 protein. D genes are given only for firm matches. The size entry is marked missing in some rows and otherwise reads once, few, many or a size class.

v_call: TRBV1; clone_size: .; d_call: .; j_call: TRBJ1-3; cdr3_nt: TGCACCAGCAGCCAATGGGCCTTCTCTGGAAACACCATATATTTT; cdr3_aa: CTSSQWAFSGNTIYF
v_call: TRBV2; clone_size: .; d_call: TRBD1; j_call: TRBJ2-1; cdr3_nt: TGTGCCAGCAGTCCTCCGGGACAGGGGCAGTTCTTC; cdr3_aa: CASSPPGQGQFF
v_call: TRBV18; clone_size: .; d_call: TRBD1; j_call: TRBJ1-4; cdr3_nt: TGTGCCAGCTCACTCACACCGGGACAGGGAAAACTGTTTTTT; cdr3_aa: CASSLTPGQGKLFF
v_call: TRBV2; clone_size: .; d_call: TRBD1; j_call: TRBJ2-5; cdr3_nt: TGTGCCAGACGACAGGGTGAGACCCAGTACTTC; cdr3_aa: CARRQGETQYF
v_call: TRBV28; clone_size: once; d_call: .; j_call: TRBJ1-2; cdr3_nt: TGTGCCAGCAGTTTAATCTATGAGGGCTACACCTTC; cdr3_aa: CASSLIYEGYTF
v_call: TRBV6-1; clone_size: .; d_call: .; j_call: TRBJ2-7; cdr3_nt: TGTGCCAGCAGCCCGAGTAACTACGAGCAGTACTTC; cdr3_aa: CASSPSNYEQYF
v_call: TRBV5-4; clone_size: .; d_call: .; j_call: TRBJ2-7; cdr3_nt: TGTGCCAGCAGCTTGGTACTTGGGACACACTCCTACGAGCAGTACTTC; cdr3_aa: CASSLVLGTHSYEQYF
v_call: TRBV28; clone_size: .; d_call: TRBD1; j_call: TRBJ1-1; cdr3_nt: TGTGCCAGCAATATGGACAGGGGTAACACTGAAGCTTTCTTT; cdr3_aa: CASNMDRGNTEAFF
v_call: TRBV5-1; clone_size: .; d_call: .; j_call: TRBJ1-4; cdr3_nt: TGCGCCAGCAGCCTTACTACAGGGAATGAAAAACTGTTTTTT; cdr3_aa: CASSLTTGNEKLFF
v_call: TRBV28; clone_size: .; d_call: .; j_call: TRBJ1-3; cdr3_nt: TGTGCCAGCAGTTTATCTGGTGCAAGCTCTGGAAACACCATATATTTT; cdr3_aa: CASSLSGASSGNTIYF
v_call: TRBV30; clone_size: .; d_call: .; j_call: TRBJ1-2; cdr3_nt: TGTGCCTGGACTATGGGGGGCTATGGCTACACCTTC; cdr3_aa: CAWTMGGYGYTF
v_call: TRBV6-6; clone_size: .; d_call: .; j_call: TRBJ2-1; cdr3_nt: TGTGCCAGCAGTTACTCGCAGGGGGGGAGGGACAATGAGCAGTTCTTC; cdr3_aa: CASSYSQGGRDNEQFF
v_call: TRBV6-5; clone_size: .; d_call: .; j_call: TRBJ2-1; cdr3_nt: .; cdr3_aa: CASSTSTSQRFF
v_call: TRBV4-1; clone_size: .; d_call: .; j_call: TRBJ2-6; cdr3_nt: TGCGCCAGCAGCCAAGGACAGCGCGCCTCTGGGGCCAACGTCCTGACTTTC; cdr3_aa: CASSQGQRASGANVLTF
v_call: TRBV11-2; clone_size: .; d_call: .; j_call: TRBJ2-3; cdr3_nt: TGTGCCAGCACCCCCCCGAGCGGTCTTCCCGATACGCAGTATTTT; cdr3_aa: CASTPPSGLPDTQYF
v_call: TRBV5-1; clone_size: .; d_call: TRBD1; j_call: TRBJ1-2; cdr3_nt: TGCGCCAGCAGCGTGACCGGGACAGACCCTTATGGCTACACCTTC; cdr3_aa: CASSVTGTDPYGYTF
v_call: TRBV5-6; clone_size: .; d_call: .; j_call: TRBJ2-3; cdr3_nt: TGTGCCAGCAGCTTAAGGCGGAGTAGCACAGATACGCAGTATTTT; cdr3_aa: CASSLRRSSTDTQYF
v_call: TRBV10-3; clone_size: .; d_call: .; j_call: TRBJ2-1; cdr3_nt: TGTGCCATCTCGGGGCAAGCCGCGGGCAATGAGCAGTTCTTC; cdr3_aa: CAISGQAAGNEQFF
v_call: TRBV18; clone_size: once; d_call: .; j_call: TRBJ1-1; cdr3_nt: TGTGCCAGCTCACCAGGGGGCGGTGGCACTGAAGCTTTCTTT; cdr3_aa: CASSPGGGGTEAFF
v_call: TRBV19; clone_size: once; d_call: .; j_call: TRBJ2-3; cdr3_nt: TGTGCCAGTAGTTCGGTAGGGCCCAGGCCGCAGTATTTT; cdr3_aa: CASSSVGPRPQYF
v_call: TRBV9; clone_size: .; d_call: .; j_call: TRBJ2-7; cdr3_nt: TGTGCCAGCAGCGTAGCTACAGGGCCCTACGAGCAGTACTTC; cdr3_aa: CASSVATGPYEQYF
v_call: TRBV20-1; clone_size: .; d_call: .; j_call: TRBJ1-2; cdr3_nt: TGCAGTGCTGGCGCTAACTATGGCTACACCTTC; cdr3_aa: CSAGANYGYTF
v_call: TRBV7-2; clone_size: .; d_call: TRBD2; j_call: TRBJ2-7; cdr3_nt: TGTGCCAGCAGCTTGGGGACTAGCGGGACCGAGCAGTACTTC; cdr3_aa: CASSLGTSGTEQYF
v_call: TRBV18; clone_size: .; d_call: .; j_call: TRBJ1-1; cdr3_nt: TGTGCCAGCTCACCGGCCGAGGGGGGAAGGCTGACTGAAGCTTTCTTT; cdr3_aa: CASSPAEGGRLTEAFF
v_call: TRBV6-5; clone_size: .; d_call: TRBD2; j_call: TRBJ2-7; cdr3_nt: TGTGCCTCAAACCGGGCGGGAGGTTACGAGCAGTACTTC; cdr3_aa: CASNRAGGYEQYF
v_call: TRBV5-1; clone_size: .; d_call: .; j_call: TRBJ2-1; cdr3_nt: TGCGCCAGCAGCTTGTCGGGTAGGGGCTACAATGAGCAGTTCTTC; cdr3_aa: CASSLSGRGYNEQFF
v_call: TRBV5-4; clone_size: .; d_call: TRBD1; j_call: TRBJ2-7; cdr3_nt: TGTGCCAGCAGCCCGACAGGGAAGGCCTACGAGCAGTACTTC; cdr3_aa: CASSPTGKAYEQYF
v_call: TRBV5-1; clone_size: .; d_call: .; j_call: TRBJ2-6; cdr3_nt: TGCGCCAGCAGCTTGTTCGGGGCTCCCGGGGCCAACGTCCTGACTTTC; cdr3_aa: CASSLFGAPGANVLTF
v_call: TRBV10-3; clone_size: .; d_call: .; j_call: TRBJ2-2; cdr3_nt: TGTGCCATCAGTGAAGTCGGTGCGAACACCGGGGAGCTGTTTTTT; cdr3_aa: CAISEVGANTGELFF
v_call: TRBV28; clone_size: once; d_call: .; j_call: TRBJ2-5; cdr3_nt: TGTGCCAGCAGCAACTACCAAGAGACCCAGTACTTC; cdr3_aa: CASSNYQETQYF
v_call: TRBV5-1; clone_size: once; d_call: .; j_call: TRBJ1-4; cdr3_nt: TGCGCCAGCAGCGATCCGGGACGGCCGCTTGAAAAACTGTTTTTT; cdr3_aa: CASSDPGRPLEKLFF
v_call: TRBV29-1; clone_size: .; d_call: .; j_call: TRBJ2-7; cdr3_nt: TGCAGCGTTCTCCCTGGACGGACCTCCTACGAGCAGTACTTC; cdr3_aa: CSVLPGRTSYEQYF
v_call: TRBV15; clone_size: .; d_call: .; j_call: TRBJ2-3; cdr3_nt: TGTGCCACCAGCAGAGAACGGGGGCGACCCCTCCATTTT; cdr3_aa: CATSRERGRPLHF
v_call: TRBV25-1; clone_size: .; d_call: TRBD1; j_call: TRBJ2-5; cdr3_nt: TGTGCCAGCAGTGAAGGTGGGACAGGGGGAAAGAAGACCCAGTACTTC; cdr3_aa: CASSEGGTGGKKTQYF
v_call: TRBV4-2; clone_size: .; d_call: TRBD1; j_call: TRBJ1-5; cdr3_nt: TGTGCCAGCAGTAGGGACAGGGAAAGCAATCAGCCCCAGCATTTT; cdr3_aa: CASSRDRESNQPQHF
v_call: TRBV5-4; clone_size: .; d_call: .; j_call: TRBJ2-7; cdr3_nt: TGTGCCAGCAGCCCCAACAAAGGGACTCCCCACGAGCAGTACTTC; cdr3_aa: CASSPNKGTPHEQYF
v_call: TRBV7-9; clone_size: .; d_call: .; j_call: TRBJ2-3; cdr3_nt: TGTGCCAGCAGCTTTACACCGGGTACGCAGTATTTT; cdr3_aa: CASSFTPGTQYF
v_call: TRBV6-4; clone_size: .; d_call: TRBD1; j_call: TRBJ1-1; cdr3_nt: TGTGCCAGCAGAGTAGAGGACAGGGGGGGGACTGAAGCTTTCTTT; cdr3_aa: CASRVEDRGGTEAFF
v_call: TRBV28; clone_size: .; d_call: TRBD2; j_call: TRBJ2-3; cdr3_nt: TGTGCCAGCAGTTTAAGCATTCTAGCGGGAGCGGGAGATACGCAGTATTTT; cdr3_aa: CASSLSILAGAGDTQYF
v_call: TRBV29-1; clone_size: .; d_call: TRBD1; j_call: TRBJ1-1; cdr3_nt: TGCAGCGTCTCCCCGTGGGCAGGGGGCGGGAACACTGAAGCTTTCTTT; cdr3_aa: CSVSPWAGGGNTEAFF
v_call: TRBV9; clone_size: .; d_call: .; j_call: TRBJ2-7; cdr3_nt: TGTGCCAGCAGCATCCACGAGCAGTACTTC; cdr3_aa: CASSIHEQYF
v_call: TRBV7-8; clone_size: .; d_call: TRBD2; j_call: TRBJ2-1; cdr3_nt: TGTGCCAGCAGCTTAGCGCCCCATAGGGCTAGCGGGAGGTGGTACAATGAGCAGTTCTTC; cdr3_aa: CASSLAPHRASGRWYNEQFF
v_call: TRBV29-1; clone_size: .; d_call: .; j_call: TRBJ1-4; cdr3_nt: TGCAGCGCTAGGACCAGCGCAAATGAAAAACTGTTTTTT; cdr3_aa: CSARTSANEKLFF
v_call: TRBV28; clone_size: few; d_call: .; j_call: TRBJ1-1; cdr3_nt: TGTGCCAGCAGTTTAGCCGGTGAAGCTTTCTTT; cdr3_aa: CASSLAGEAFF
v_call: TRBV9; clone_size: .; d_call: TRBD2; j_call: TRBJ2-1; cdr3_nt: TGTGCCAGCAGCCCGAGACTAGCCCAACAAGACTCCTACAATGAGCAGTTCTTC; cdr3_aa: CASSPRLAQQDSYNEQFF